Shown below are 6 T cell receptor beta chains from a single sample sequenced in a study of blood T cells in healthy people across ages. A sample-barcoded 5' primer and a J-beta primer mix were used in a second PCR of about 6 to 12 cycles. MiXCR, applied by TCRdb to the 5' RACE reads, yields one record per CDR3 protein. The sample records 710,000 or so distinct CDR3 sequences, about a fifth being singletons. Sequenced input: blood. The source of these receptors is a man in his 70s in good health.

This clonotype was recorded a few times. This chain links TRBV12-3 or TRBV12-4 with TRBJ2-3; 11 bases fit TRBD1. The CDR3 runs to 15 residues. The J segment lost 4 bases and the V segment lost 1 base, leaving 1 base of the junction unmatched. CDR3 sequence: CASSLGTGGADTQYF. DNA for the CDR3: TGTGCCAGCAGTTTAGGGACAGGGGGCGCAGATACGCAGTATTTT.

The chain joins TRBV4-2 to TRBJ2-3; 9 bases line up with TRBD2. Per germline, CDR1 LGHNA and CDR2 YNFKEQ. The CDR3 sequence is 17 residues long. The ends lost 0 bases at V and 1 base at J; junction bases unmatched: 5. CDR3 in DNA: TGTGCCAGCAGCCAAGATAGGGCGGGGGGGGGCACAGATACGCAGTATTTT. It codes for CASSQDRAGGGTDTQYF.

A few counts support this clonotype. The rearrangement joins TRBV3-1 to TRBJ1-1, with 7 nucleotides matching TRBD1. Per the germline V gene, CDR1 is LGHDT and CDR2 is YNNKEL (reference sequence). Trimming removed 2 bases from V and 1 base from J; junction bases left unmatched: 4. This CDR3 is 15 amino acids long. The chain's CDR3 is CASSQTGATNTEAFF. The CDR3 coding sequence is TGTGCCAGCAGCCAAACAGGGGCTACGAACACTGAAGCTTTCTTT.

This clonotype was counted a single time. The chain uses TRBV7-9 and TRBJ1-1; no clear D. V shed 6 bases and J shed 1 base, with 6 bases lying between them. Germline values: CDR1 SEHNR, CDR2 FQNEAQ (reference sequence). This CDR3 spans 12 amino acids. CDR3 bases: TGTGCCAGCAGACCCCGGAACACTGAAGCTTTCTTT. It encodes CASRPRNTEAFF.

J is TRBJ2-3 and V is TRBV11-2, with 10 bases that match TRBD2. This CDR3 is 13 amino acids long. V lost 9 bases to trimming and J lost 1 base; unmatched junction nucleotides: 1. Germline CDR1 SGHAT, CDR2 FQNNGV. Written as DNA, the CDR3 is TGTGCCAGACTAGCGGGACGCACAGATACGCAGTATTTT. It specifies CARLAGRTDTQYF. Combining the CDR3 with reference TRBV11-2 and TRBJ2-3 gives the whole variable domain EAGVAQSPRYKIIEKRQSVAFWCNPISGHATLYWYQQILGQGPKLLIQFQNNGVVDDSQLPKDRFSAERLKGVDSTLKIQPAKLEDSAVYLCARLAGRTDTQYFGPGTRLTVL.

This clonotype appeared a few times. This chain joins TRBV6-5 and TRBJ2-5; D is possibly TRBD2 (5 bases). Germline CDR1 MNHEY, CDR2 SVGAGI. The CDR3 spans 14 residues. The V gene lost 2 bases and the J gene lost 4 bases, with 11 bases spanning the gap. CDR3 amino acids: CASSYGPGRETQYF. The CDR3 DNA follows: TGTGCCAGCAGTTACGGTCCTGGGAGAGAGACCCAGTACTTC.